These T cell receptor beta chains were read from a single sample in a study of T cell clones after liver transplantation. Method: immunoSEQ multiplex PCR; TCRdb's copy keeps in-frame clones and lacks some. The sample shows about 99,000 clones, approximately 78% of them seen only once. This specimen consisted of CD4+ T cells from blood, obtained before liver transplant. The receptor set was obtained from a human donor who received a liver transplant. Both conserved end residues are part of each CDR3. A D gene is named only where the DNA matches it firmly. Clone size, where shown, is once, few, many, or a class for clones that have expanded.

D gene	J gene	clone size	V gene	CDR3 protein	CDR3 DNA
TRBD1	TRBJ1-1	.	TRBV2	CASKLSGGNTEAFF	TGTGCCAGCAAATTATCAGGGGGGAACACTGAAGCTTTCTTT
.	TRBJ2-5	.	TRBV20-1	CSAILTQTQYF	TGCAGTGCTATTCTCACCCAGACCCAGTACTTC
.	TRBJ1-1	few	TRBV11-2	CASSPGVGTGSGTEAFF	TGTGCCAGCAGCCCAGGGGTAGGGACGGGTAGTGGCACTGAAGCTTTCTTT
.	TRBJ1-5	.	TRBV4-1	CASSQDEGGGGGQPQHF	TGCGCCAGCAGCCAAGATGAAGGGGGAGGTGGTGGGCAGCCCCAGCATTTT
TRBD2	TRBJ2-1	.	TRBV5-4	CASSLATTAGGRNEQFF	TGTGCCAGCAGCTTGGCGACAACAGCGGGAGGGCGTAATGAGCAGTTCTTC
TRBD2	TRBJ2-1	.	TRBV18	CASSLIAGIAYNEQFF	TGTGCCAGCTCACTAATAGCGGGGATAGCCTACAATGAGCAGTTCTTC
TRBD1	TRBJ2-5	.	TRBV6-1	CASRGTGGLETQYF	TGTGCCAGCAGAGGGACAGGGGGCCTGGAGACCCAGTACTTC
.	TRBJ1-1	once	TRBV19	CASSIGQRSTEAFF	TGTGCCAGTAGTATTGGACAGCGATCCACTGAAGCTTTCTTT
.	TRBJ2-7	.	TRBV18	CASARADSYEQYF	TGTGCCAGCGCCCGGGCGGACTCCTACGAGCAGTACTTC
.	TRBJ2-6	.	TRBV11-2	CASSPTSNSGANVLTF	TGTGCCAGCAGTCCGACCTCTAACTCTGGGGCCAACGTCCTGACTTTC
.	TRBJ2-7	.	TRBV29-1	CSVELRKGSGYEQYF	TGCAGCGTTGAACTGAGGAAGGGGTCTGGCTACGAGCAGTACTTC
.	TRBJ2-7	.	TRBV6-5	CASSYQTSRHYEQYF	TGTGCCAGCAGTTACCAAACATCCAGACACTACGAGCAGTACTTC
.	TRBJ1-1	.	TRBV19	CASRWGETEVTEAFF	TGTGCCAGTAGGTGGGGGGAGACAGAGGTCACTGAAGCTTTCTTT
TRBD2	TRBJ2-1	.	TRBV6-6	CASSYSASGRGQSAFF	TGTGCCAGCAGTTACTCGGCTAGCGGGAGGGGCCAAAGCGCGTTCTTC
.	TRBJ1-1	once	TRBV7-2	CASSNSMNTEAFF	TGTGCCAGCAGCAACAGCATGAACACTGAAGCTTTCTTT
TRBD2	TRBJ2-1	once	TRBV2	CASSLAGVEFF	TGTGCCAGCAGTCTAGCGGGAGTGGAGTTCTTC
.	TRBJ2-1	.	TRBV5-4	CASSSSSSYNEQFF	TGTGCCAGCAGCAGCTCCAGCTCCTACAATGAGCAGTTCTTC
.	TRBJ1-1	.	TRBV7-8	CASSLKGMTEAFF	TGTGCCAGCAGCTTAAAGGGAATGACTGAAGCTTTCTTT
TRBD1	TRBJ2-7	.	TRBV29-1	CSVEGVTGTVYEQYF	TGCAGCGTTGAAGGAGTTACCGGGACAGTCTACGAGCAGTACTTC
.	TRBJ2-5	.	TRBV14	CASSQGRTLQETQYF	TGTGCCAGCAGCCAAGGGAGGACCCTCCAAGAGACCCAGTACTTC
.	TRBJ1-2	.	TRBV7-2	CASSFMEGDYGYTF	TGTGCCAGCAGCTTCATGGAGGGTGACTATGGCTACACCTTC
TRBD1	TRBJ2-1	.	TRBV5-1	CASSFKSGTGYNEQFF	TGCGCCAGCAGCTTTAAGTCCGGGACAGGATACAATGAGCAGTTCTTC
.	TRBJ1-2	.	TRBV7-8	CASSLDPRWDGYTF	TGTGCCAGCAGCTTAGATCCCCGGTGGGATGGCTACACCTTC
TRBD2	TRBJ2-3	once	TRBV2	CASSALGLALSTDTQYF	TGTGCCAGCAGTGCCTTGGGACTAGCCCTGAGCACAGATACGCAGTATTTT
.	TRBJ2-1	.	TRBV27	CASSSPGENTYNEQFF	TGTGCCAGCAGTAGTCCAGGGGAGAACACCTACAATGAGCAGTTCTTC
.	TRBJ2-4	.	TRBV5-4	CASSPRDLSGIQYF	TGTGCCAGCAGCCCACGGGACCTTTCGGGCATTCAGTACTTC
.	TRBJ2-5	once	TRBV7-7	CASSSSGPTETQYF	TGTGCCAGCAGCTCGTCGGGCCCCACCGAGACCCAGTACTTC
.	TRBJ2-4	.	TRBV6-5	CASTAKNIQYF	TGTGCCAGCACTGCCAAAAACATTCAGTACTTC
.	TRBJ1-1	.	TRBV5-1	CASSSGRGTTEAFF	TGCGCCAGCAGCTCCGGACGGGGAACCACTGAAGCTTTCTTT
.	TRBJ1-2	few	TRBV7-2	CASSRDPQEYGYTF	TGTGCCAGCAGTAGGGATCCACAAGAATATGGCTACACCTTC
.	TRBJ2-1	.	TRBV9	CASSVVSQGGEQFF	TGTGCCAGCAGCGTAGTGAGCCAAGGGGGTGAGCAGTTCTTC
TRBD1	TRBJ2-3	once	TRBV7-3	CASSPTGQNTDTQYF	TGTGCCAGCAGCCCCACGGGACAGAACACAGATACGCAGTATTTT
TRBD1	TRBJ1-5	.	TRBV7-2	CASSLDRGNQPQHF	TGTGCCAGCAGCCTGGACAGGGGCAATCAGCCCCAGCATTTT
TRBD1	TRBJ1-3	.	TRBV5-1	CASSLTGQRSSGNTIYF	TGCGCCAGCAGCTTGACGGGACAGCGCAGCTCTGGAAACACCATATATTTT
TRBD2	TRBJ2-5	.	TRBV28	CASSLTSGRGTQYF	TGTGCCAGCAGTCTGACTAGCGGGAGAGGGACCCAGTACTTC
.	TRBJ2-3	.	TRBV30	CAWSHRDGTDTQYF	TGTGCCTGGAGCCATAGGGACGGCACAGATACGCAGTATTTT
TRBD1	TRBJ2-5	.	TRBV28	CASSYRWGTDAKETQYF	TGTGCCAGCAGTTATCGGTGGGGGACAGATGCAAAAGAGACCCAGTACTTC
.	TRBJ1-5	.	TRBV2	CASISGEGQPQHF	TGTGCCAGCATATCAGGGGAGGGTCAGCCCCAGCATTTT
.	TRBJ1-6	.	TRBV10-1	CASSAGAPLHF	TGCGCCAGCAGTGCCGGCGCGCCCCTCCACTTT
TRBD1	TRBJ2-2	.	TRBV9	CASSTGQVPNTGELFF	TGTGCCAGCAGCACCGGACAGGTACCAAACACCGGGGAGCTGTTTTTT
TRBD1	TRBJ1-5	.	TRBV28	CASSLGGQGSSNQPQHF	TGTGCCAGCAGTTTAGGGGGACAGGGGTCGAGCAATCAGCCCCAGCATTTT